Listed here is a single T cell receptor beta chain. Its antigen is still unknown. Clones were sequenced by immunoSEQ multiplex PCR, and TCRdb holds only the in-frame ones, with some missing. The table lists 180,000 or so clones, around 85% of them singletons. This sample is drawn from a study of Ad26.COV2.S vaccination and SARS-CoV-2 variants. Broader study findings: Measurement of non-spike TCR breadth gave similar results in vaccine and placebo recipients. Spike-specific CD8+ and CD4+ T cell responses reportedly showed substantial breadth after vaccination.

With 4 bases clipped from V and 4 bases from J, the junction kept 15 bases outside the gene matches. The CDR3 is made up of 18 amino acids. Germline V CDR1 and CDR2: SGHTA, FQGNSA. The origin of this receptor is a human donor who had recovered from COVID-19. The sample in question was peripheral blood, obtained after recovery from COVID-19. The rearrangement links TRBV7-2 to TRBJ2-1; the match to TRBD2 covers 8 bases. CDR3 bases: TGTGCCAGCAGCTCACCCTTCTGGGCGGGGGGCCGTTACAATGAGCAGTTCTTC. It yields the protein CASSSPFWAGGRYNEQFF.